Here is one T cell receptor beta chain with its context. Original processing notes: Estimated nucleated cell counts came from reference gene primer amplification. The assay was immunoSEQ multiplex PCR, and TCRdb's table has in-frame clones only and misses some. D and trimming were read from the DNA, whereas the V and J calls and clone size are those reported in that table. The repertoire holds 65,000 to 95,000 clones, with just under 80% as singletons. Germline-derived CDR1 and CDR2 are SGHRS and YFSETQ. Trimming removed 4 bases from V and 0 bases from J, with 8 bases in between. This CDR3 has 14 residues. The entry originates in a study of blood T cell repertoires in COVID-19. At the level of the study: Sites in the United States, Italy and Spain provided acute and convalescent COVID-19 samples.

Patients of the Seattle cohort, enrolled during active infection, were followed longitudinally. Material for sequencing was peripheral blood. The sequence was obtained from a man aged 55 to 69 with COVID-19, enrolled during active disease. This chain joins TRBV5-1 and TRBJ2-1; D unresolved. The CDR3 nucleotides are TGCGCCAGCAGCGCCGATAGCTCCTACAATGAGCAGTTCTTC. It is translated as CASSADSSYNEQFF. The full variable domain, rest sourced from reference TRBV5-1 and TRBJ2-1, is KAGVTQTPRYLIKTRGQQVTLSCSPISGHRSVSWYQQTPGQGLQFLFEYFSETQRNKGNFPGRFSGRQFSNSRSEMNVSTLELGDSALYLCASSADSSYNEQFFGPGTRLTVL.